What follows is one T cell receptor (beta chain) and its context. Germline-derived CDR1 and CDR2 are MGHDK and SYGVNS. V was shortened by 5 bases and J by 8 bases, with 7 bases between the two germline ends. CDR3 length: 11 amino acids. The entry originates in a study of CD8+CD57+ T cells in acquired aplastic anemia. The template for TCR beta VDJ and CDR3 sequence profiling was genomic DNA. TCRdb re-derived calls from the reads in MiXCR, one entry per CDR3 protein. The table shows 150,000 to 200,000 distinct CDR3 sequences, with around 40% occurring only once. This receptor was taken from a human donor in good health. Material: sorted CD4+, CD8+, or CD8+CD57+ T cells (not recorded which) from PBMCs. The chain links TRBV25-1 to TRBJ2-1; D not certain. The chain's CDR3 is CASSRLDEQFF. The CDR3 bases are TGTGCCAGCAGTAGGCTGGATGAGCAGTTCTTC.